The rows below give T cell receptor beta chains drawn from one sample of a study of cytomegalovirus exposure and HLA in healthy donors. Some clones are missing from TCRdb's copy, which holds only in-frame ones; the method was immunoSEQ multiplex PCR. The sample contains nearly 200,000 clones, 75% to 85% of which appear only once. Sequenced input: PBMCs. These receptors were collected from a woman in her 30s in good health and CMV-seropositive. Each CDR3 is given with its conserved first and last residue. A D gene is named only where the DNA matches it firmly. Expanded clones are given a class, and other clones once, few, many or no size at all.

J,size,D,V,CDR3,DNA
TRBJ2-7,NA,NA,TRBV11-3,CASSSGGSSYEQYF,TGTGCCAGCAGCTCTGGGGGGAGCTCCTACGAGCAGTACTTC
TRBJ1-5,NA,NA,TRBV5-6,CASSSTHQPQHF,TGTGCCAGCAGCTCTACTCATCAGCCCCAGCATTTT
TRBJ2-6,once,NA,TRBV7-8,CASSLASGANVLTF,TGTGCCAGCAGCTTGGCCTCTGGGGCCAACGTCCTGACTTTC
TRBJ2-1,NA,TRBD2,TRBV5-1,CASRRERYNEQFF,TGCGCCAGCAGGCGGGAGAGATACAATGAGCAGTTCTTC
TRBJ2-1,NA,TRBD2,TRBV25-1,CASSPTSGRVNEQFF,TGTGCCAGCAGTCCTACTAGCGGGAGGGTCAATGAGCAGTTCTTC
TRBJ1-2,NA,NA,TRBV28,CASSYGRAVSNYGYTF,TGTGCCAGCAGTTACGGCAGGGCTGTATCTAACTATGGCTACACCTTC
TRBJ2-1,NA,TRBD2,TRBV5-1,CASSLGGGRASNEQFF,TGCGCCAGCAGCTTGGGGGGCGGGAGGGCCTCCAATGAGCAGTTCTTC
TRBJ1-5,NA,NA,TRBV28,CASSLWTFPQHF,TGTGCCAGCAGTTTATGGACATTTCCCCAGCATTTT
TRBJ2-1,NA,TRBD2,TRBV10-3,CAISESRNLAGSDEQFF,TGTGCCATCAGTGAGTCGAGGAACCTAGCGGGATCCGATGAGCAGTTCTTC
TRBJ2-1,NA,TRBD2,TRBV11-2,CASSTRSGRSYNEQFF,TGTGCCAGCAGCACCCGGAGCGGGAGGTCTTACAATGAGCAGTTCTTC
TRBJ2-7,once,NA,TRBV11-3,CASSLEYGYEQYF,TGTGCCAGCAGCTTAGAATACGGTTACGAGCAGTACTTC
TRBJ2-7,NA,TRBD2,TRBV7-8,CASSLTAGTSRRQKPYEQYF,TGTGCCAGCAGCTTGACAGCCGGGACTAGCCGACGACAAAAACCCTACGAGCAGTACTTC
TRBJ2-6,NA,NA,TRBV5-1,CASSLEGGYSSGANVLTF,TGCGCCAGCAGCTTGGAAGGCGGGTACAGCTCTGGGGCCAACGTCCTGACTTTC
TRBJ2-5,NA,TRBD1,TRBV27,CASSFRGTGLGETQYF,TGTGCCAGCAGTTTTAGAGGGACAGGTCTTGGGGAGACCCAGTACTTC
TRBJ2-7,NA,NA,TRBV28,CASSLPQGSFHEQYF,TGTGCCAGCAGTTTACCTCAGGGGTCTTTCCACGAGCAGTACTTC
TRBJ2-7,NA,NA,TRBV7-2,CASSSGTSYYEQYF,TGTGCCAGCAGCTCCGGGACATCGTACTACGAGCAGTACTTC
TRBJ1-1,NA,NA,TRBV27,CASSYRSFTEAFF,TGTGCCAGCAGTTATCGGAGCTTCACTGAAGCTTTCTTT
TRBJ2-7,NA,TRBD1,TRBV5-4,CASSFDRGGYEQYF,TGTGCCAGCAGCTTCGACAGGGGAGGCTACGAGCAGTACTTC
TRBJ1-1,few,NA,TRBV29-1,CSVEADRGTEAFF,TGCAGCGTTGAAGCGGACAGAGGCACTGAAGCTTTCTTT
TRBJ1-5,NA,TRBD1,TRBV6-6,CASSLDRDISNQPQHF,TGTGCCAGCAGTTTGGACAGGGACATTAGCAATCAGCCCCAGCATTTT
TRBJ2-7,NA,NA,TRBV5-1,CASSPTKSSYEQYF,TGCGCCAGCAGCCCAACTAAAAGCTCCTACGAGCAGTACTTC
TRBJ2-5,once,TRBD2,TRBV7-2,CASSPLAEETQYF,TGTGCCAGCAGCCCACTAGCGGAAGAGACCCAGTACTTC
TRBJ1-1,NA,TRBD1,TRBV6-6,CASRQGAVNTEAFF,TGTGCCAGCAGGCAGGGGGCGGTGAACACTGAAGCTTTCTTT
TRBJ2-1,NA,TRBD2,TRBV9,CASSVGLAGYNEQFF,TGTGCCAGCAGCGTAGGGCTAGCGGGGTACAATGAGCAGTTCTTC
TRBJ2-1,once,NA,TRBV7-2,CASSLERGRGIQQFF,TGTGCCAGCAGCTTAGAAAGGGGCCGGGGGATACAGCAGTTCTTC
TRBJ2-7,NA,TRBD2,TRBV5-8,CASSLDSSGGWGEQYF,TGTGCCAGCAGCTTGGATTCGAGCGGGGGATGGGGGGAGCAGTACTTC
TRBJ1-2,NA,NA,TRBV9,CASSVGEGRGYTF,TGTGCCAGCAGCGTAGGGGAGGGTCGCGGCTACACCTTC
TRBJ2-7,NA,TRBD2,TRBV4-1,CASSQQTSGTYEQYF,TGCGCCAGCAGCCAACAGACTAGCGGGACATACGAGCAGTACTTC
TRBJ2-1,NA,NA,TRBV6-1,CATQKGHNEQFF,TGTGCCACCCAGAAGGGGCACAATGAGCAGTTCTTC
TRBJ1-2,NA,NA,TRBV7-9,CASSLMGASEDTF,TGTGCCAGCAGCTTGATGGGTGCCTCGGAGGACACCTTC
TRBJ1-1,NA,NA,TRBV21-1,CASSKEVRGLAFF,TGTGCCAGCAGCAAAGAGGTTAGGGGTTTGGCTTTCTTT
TRBJ1-4,NA,NA,TRBV6-1,CASSALSTRDIIEKLFF,TGTGCCAGCAGTGCTCTGTCAACCCGGGACATCATTGAAAAACTGTTTTTT
TRBJ1-2,NA,NA,TRBV27,CASRDSGISGYTF,TGTGCCAGCAGGGACAGCGGAATTTCGGGCTACACCTTC